The next 11 T cell receptor beta chains were all read from a single sample in a study of T cells in tumors after PD-1 blockade. Here immunoSEQ multiplex PCR was the method, and the copy in TCRdb shows in-frame clones only, minus some. The sample contains about 21,000 clones, around 85% of which appear only once. The specimen comprised PBMCs, sampled after anti-PD-1 therapy. Receptor source: a human donor with advanced basal cell or squamous cell carcinoma (not recorded which).

This sequence joins TRBV14 and TRBJ1-1, with a weak D call TRBD1 (6 bases). Trimming took 6 bases from V and 4 from J, leaving 12 bases between them. Germline V gene data show CDR1 as SGHDN and CDR2 as FVKESK. The CDR3 covers 13 residues. Written as DNA, the CDR3 is TGTGCCAGCAGGGAAAGGGGGGTCACTGAAGCTTTCTTT. Translated, it gives CASRERGVTEAFF.

This chain connects TRBV25-1 to TRBJ2-3; TRBD1 might be the D (6 bases). The CDR3 totals 15 residues. Germline V gene sequence: CDR1 MGHDK, CDR2 SYGVNS. V was pared by 2 bases and J by 4 bases, with 13 bases between. This CDR3 is CASSEARGSADTQYF. CDR3 sequence (DNA): TGTGCCAGCAGTGAAGCCAGGGGTAGCGCAGATACGCAGTATTTT.

The chain couples TRBV27 to TRBJ1-1; D remains ambiguous. The V end lost 4 bases, the J end lost 1 base, and 10 bases lay between the germline ends. The CDR3 has 14 residues. Germline CDR1 reads MNHEY; CDR2 reads SMNVEV (reference sequence). The CDR3 bases are TGTGCCAGCAGTTCCCGCATTAGGAACACTGAAGCTTTCTTT. It encodes CASSSRIRNTEAFF.

The rearrangement uses TRBV5-4 and TRBJ1-4, with D possibly matching TRBD1 (5 bases). Looked up from germline, CDR1 is SGHNT and CDR2 is YYREEE (reference sequence). The CDR3 runs to 14 residues. Trimming removed 2 bases at V and 6 bases at J, with 11 bases between. The CDR3 sequence is CASSLRGDDEKLFF. In nucleotides, the CDR3 is TGTGCCAGCAGCTTACGGGGGGACGATGAAAAACTGTTTTTT.

This clone was counted once. The chain carries TRBV7-9 and TRBJ2-3; D is possibly TRBD2 (6 bases). In germline, CDR1 is SEHNR, CDR2 FQNEAQ (reference sequence). The CDR3 covers 18 residues. Trimming stripped 4 bases from V and 3 bases from J, with 23 bases between. This CDR3 reads CASSSLLGLTDLTDTQYF. CDR3 in DNA: TGTGCCAGCAGCTCCCTACTAGGACTAACGGACCTTACAGATACGCAGTATTTT.

This rearrangement joins TRBV20-1 to TRBJ2-1; D is uncertain. There are 16 residues in the CDR3. Germline V CDR1 and CDR2: DFQATT, SNEGSKA (reference sequence). Trimming pared 3 bases from V and 0 bases from J, leaving 15 bases between. The CDR3 region has the DNA TGCAGTGCTAGTTCCATGGGCGGCAGCTCCTACAATGAGCAGTTCTTC. Residues: CSASSMGGSSYNEQFF.

This clone was recorded a few times. The J gene is TRBJ1-3, the V gene TRBV9; D is unclear. Germline V CDR1 and CDR2: SGDLS, YYNGEE. The V end was cut by 0 bases, the J end by 8 bases, with 9 bases between. The CDR3 consists of 13 residues. CDR3 coding DNA: TGTGCCAGCAGCGTAGAAGGACGGGACACCATATATTTT. Translating it yields CASSVEGRDTIYF.

V usage is TRBV21-1 and J usage is TRBJ1-1; the table's D call, TRBD1, was not checked against the DNA. TRBV21-1 is a pseudogene. The CDR3 covers 13 residues. CDR3 loop: CASSKARQAAAFF. Written as DNA, the CDR3 is TGTGCCAGCAGCAAAGCGAGACAGGCCGCAGCTTTCTTT.

V is TRBV2 and J is TRBJ2-7; D is uncertain. Between the trimmed V and J ends, which lost 3 bases and 0 bases, there was a span of 9 bases. CDR3 length equals 14 residues. Germline CDR1 and CDR2: SNHLY and FYNNEI. CDR3 in DNA: TGTGCCAGCAGTGATACTGTAAACTCCTACGAGCAGTACTTC. It codes for CASSDTVNSYEQYF.

The chain joins TRBV12-3 or TRBV12-4 to TRBJ2-3; D ambiguous. The CDR3 consists of 12 residues. The V end lost 2 bases, the J end lost 10 bases, and 10 bases lay between the germline ends. CDR3 in DNA: TGTGCCAGCAGTTTATCGGAGAGTTCGCAGTATTTT. The encoded protein is CASSLSESSQYF.

J is TRBJ2-7 and V is TRBV12-3 or TRBV12-4, with a tentative D call TRBD1 (7 bases). Trimming took off 6 bases at V and 3 bases at J, with 9 bases between the two ends. This CDR3 contains 12 residues. The CDR3 spells CASRRDSYEQYF. CDR3 coding DNA: TGTGCCAGCAGGCGGGACAGCTACGAGCAGTACTTC.